The T cell receptor beta chain described here comes from a study of T cell responses to AZD1222 COVID-19 vaccine. This clone was counted between two and nine times. Its matching antigen is unknown. The CDR3 covers 16 residues. Trimming shortened V by 0 bases and J by 0 bases, and 9 bases separated the two germline ends. CDR1 is LGHNA and CDR2 is YNFKEQ in the germline V gene. Method: immunoSEQ multiplex PCR; TCRdb's copy keeps in-frame clones and lacks some. The table has about 70,000 clones, roughly 85% seen once. General study points: Elevations in Spike-specific TCR breadth and depth followed administration of two AZD1222 doses.

The TCR was taken from an adult who received the AZD1222 COVID-19 vaccine. The chain is built from TRBV4-2 and TRBJ2-1; the D gene could be TRBD1 or TRBD2 (5 bases each). The source material was peripheral blood, sampled 28 days after the second AZD1222 dose. In DNA, the CDR3 is TGTGCCAGCAGCCAAGATCGTGGGGGCTCCTACAATGAGCAGTTCTTC. This encodes CASSQDRGGSYNEQFF.